Sequencing of this T cell receptor (beta chain) was carried out in a study of CD8+CD57+ T cells in acquired aplastic anemia. All patients picked for sequencing had shown, by flow cytometry, an expansion of CD8+CD57+ cells. Genomic DNA served as template for TCR beta VDJ and CDR3 profiling. TCRdb re-analysed the reads in MiXCR, keeping a single row per CDR3 protein. The table shows hundreds of thousands of distinct CDR3 sequences, with roughly a third occurring only once. This receptor was identified in a human donor with aplastic anemia. The sequenced sample consisted of sorted CD4+, CD8+, or CD8+CD57+ T cells (not recorded which) from PBMCs.

The CDR3 reads CASSFDPSSVTGELFF. For the CDR3, the DNA is TGCGCCAGCAGCTTTGACCCTAGCTCGGTCACCGGGGAGCTGTTTTTT. This chain uses TRBV5-1 with TRBJ2-2; a weak D match, TRBD2 (5 bases). The CDR3 is 16 amino acids. Looked up from germline, CDR1 is SGHRS and CDR2 is YFSETQ. Deletions cut 2 bases from V and 4 bases from J, with 15 bases between.